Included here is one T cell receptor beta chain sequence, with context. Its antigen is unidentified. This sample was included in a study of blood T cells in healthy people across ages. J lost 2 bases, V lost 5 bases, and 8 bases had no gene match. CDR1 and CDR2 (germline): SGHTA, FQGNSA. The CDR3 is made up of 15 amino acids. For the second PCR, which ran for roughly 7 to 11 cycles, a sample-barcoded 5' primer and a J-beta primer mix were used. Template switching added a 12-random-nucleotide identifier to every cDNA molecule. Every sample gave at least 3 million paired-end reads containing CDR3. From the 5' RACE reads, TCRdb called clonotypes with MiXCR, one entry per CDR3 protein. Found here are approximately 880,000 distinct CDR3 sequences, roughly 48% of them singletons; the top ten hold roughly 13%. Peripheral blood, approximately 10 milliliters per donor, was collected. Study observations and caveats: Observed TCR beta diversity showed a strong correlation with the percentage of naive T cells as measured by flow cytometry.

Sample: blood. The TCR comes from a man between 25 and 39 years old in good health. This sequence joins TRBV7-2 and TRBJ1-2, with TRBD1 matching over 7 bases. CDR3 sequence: CASSRPPGQNYGYTF. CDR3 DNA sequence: TGTGCCAGCAGCAGACCCCCGGGACAGAACTATGGCTACACCTTC.